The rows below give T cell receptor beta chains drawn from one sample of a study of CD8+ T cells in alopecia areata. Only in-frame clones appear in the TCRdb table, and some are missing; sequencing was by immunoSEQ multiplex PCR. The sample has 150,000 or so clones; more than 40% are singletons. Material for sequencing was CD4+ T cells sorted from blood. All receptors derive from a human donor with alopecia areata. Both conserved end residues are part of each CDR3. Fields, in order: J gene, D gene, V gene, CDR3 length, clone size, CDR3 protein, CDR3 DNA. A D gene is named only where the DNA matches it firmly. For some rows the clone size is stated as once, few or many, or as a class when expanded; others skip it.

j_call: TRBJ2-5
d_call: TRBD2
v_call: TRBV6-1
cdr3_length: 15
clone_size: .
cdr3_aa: CASSVMIAGGETQYF
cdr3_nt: TGTGCCAGCAGTGTCATGATAGCGGGAGGAGAGACCCAGTACTTC

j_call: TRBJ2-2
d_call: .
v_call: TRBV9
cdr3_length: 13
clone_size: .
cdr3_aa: CASSGWGTGELFF
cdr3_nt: TGTGCCAGCAGTGGGTGGGGCACCGGGGAGCTGTTTTTT

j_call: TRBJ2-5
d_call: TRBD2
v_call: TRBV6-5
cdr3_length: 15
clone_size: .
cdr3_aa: CASSYSVREGETQYF
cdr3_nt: TGTGCCAGCAGTTACTCGGTGCGGGAGGGGGAGACCCAGTACTTC

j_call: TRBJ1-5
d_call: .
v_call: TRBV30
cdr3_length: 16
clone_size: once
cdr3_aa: CAWSPPGSSDNQPQHF
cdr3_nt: TGTGCCTGGAGTCCCCCGGGAAGCAGCGACAATCAGCCCCAGCATTTT

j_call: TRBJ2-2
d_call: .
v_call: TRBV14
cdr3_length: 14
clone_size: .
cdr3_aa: CASSQFLGTGELFF
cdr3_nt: TGTGCCAGCAGCCAATTTCTGGGTACCGGGGAGCTGTTTTTT

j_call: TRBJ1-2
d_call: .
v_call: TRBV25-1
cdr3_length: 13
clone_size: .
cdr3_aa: CASSGDLGYGYTF
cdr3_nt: TGTGCCAGCAGCGGGGACCTTGGCTATGGCTACACCTTC

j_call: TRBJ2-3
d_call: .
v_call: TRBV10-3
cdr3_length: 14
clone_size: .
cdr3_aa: CAIRSTGSTDTQYF
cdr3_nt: TGTGCCATCAGGTCCACAGGGAGCACAGATACGCAGTATTTT

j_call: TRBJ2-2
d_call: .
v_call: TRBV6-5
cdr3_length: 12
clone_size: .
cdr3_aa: CASKVFTGELFF
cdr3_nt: TGTGCCAGCAAGGTCTTTACCGGGGAGCTGTTTTTT

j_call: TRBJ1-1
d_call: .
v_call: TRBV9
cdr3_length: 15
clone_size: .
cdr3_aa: CASSVATTQNTEAFF
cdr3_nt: TGTGCCAGCAGCGTAGCAACGACGCAGAACACTGAAGCTTTCTTT

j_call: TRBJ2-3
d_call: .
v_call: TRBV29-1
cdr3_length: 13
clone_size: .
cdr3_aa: CSGDGRLGDTQYF
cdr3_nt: TGCAGCGGGGACGGGCGTTTGGGGGATACGCAGTATTTT

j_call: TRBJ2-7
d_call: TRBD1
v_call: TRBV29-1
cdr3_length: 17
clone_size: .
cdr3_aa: CSVWENRGKTPIYEQYF
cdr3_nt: TGCAGCGTTTGGGAGAACAGGGGGAAAACTCCCATTTACGAGCAGTACTTC

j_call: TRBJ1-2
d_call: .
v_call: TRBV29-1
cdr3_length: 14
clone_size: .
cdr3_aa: CSVEDVGASGGYTF
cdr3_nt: TGCAGCGTTGAAGACGTCGGGGCGTCGGGTGGCTACACCTTC

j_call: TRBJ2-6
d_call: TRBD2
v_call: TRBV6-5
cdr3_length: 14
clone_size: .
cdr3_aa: CASSQSGGIGVLTF
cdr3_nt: TGTGCCAGCAGTCAATCGGGAGGGATCGGGGTCCTGACTTTC

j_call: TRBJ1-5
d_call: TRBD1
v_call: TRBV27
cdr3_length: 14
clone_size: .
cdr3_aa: CASGTGQGAQPQHF
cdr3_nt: TGTGCCAGCGGGACAGGGCAGGGCGCTCAGCCCCAGCATTTT

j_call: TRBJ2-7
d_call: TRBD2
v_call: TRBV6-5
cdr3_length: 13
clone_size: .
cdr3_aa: CASRAGSSYEQYF
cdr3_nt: TGTGCCAGCCGAGCGGGGAGCAGTTACGAGCAGTACTTC

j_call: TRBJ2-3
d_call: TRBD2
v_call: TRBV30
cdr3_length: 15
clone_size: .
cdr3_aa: CAWSRTSGSTDTQYF
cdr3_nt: TGTGCCTGGAGTAGGACTAGCGGGAGCACAGATACGCAGTATTTT

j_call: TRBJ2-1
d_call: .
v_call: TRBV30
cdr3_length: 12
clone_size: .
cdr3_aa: CAWVDSYNEQFF
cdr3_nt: TGTGCCTGGGTCGACAGCTACAATGAGCAGTTCTTC

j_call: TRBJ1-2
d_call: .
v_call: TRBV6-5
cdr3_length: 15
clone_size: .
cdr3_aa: CASSYDGSGGRGYTF
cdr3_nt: TGTGCCAGCAGTTACGACGGGTCGGGGGGACGTGGCTACACCTTC

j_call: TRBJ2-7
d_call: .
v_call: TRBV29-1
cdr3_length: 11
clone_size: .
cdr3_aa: CSGGGLYEQYF
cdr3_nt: TGCAGTGGAGGGGGGCTCTACGAGCAGTACTTC

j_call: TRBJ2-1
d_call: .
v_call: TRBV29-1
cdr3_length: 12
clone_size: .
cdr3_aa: CSVRGLLNEQFF
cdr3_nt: TGCAGCGTACGGGGCCTCCTCAATGAGCAGTTCTTC

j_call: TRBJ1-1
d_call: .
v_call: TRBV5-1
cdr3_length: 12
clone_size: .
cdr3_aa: CASSLIPTEAFF
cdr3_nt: TGCGCCAGCAGCTTGATCCCTACTGAAGCTTTCTTT

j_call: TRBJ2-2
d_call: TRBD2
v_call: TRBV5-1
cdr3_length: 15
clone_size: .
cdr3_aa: CASRASGPNTGELFF
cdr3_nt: TGCGCCAGCAGGGCTAGCGGTCCTAACACCGGGGAGCTGTTTTTT

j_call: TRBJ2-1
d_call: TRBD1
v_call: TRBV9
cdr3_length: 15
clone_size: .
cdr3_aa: CASSVLSGTGIEQFF
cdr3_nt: TGTGCCAGCAGCGTACTCTCCGGGACAGGAATCGAGCAGTTCTTC

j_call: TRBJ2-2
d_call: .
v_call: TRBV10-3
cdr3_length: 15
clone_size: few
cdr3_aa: CAISQQGGGTGELFF
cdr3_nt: TGTGCCATCAGCCAACAGGGAGGTGGGACCGGGGAGCTGTTTTTT

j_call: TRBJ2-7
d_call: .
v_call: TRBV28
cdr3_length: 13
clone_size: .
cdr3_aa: CASTAALEHEQYF
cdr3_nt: TGTGCCAGCACCGCGGCCCTGGAGCACGAGCAGTACTTC

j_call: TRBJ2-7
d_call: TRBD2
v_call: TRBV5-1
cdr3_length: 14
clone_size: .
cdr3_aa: CASSLGGSSYEQYF
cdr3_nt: TGCGCCAGCAGCCTGGGGGGGAGCTCCTACGAGCAGTACTTC

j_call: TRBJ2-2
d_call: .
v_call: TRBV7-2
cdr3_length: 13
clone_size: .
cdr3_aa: CASSRTVEGELFF
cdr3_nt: TGTGCCAGCAGCCGGACAGTGGAAGGGGAGCTGTTTTTT

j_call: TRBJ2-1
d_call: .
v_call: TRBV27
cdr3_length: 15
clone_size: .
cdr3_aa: CASSTARQAMFPRFF
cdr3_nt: TGTGCCAGCAGTACCGCACGACAGGCTATGTTCCCCCGGTTCTTC

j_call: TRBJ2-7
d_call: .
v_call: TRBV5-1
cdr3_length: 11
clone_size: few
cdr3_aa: CASSASGEQYF
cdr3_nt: TGCGCCAGCAGCGCAAGTGGTGAGCAGTACTTC

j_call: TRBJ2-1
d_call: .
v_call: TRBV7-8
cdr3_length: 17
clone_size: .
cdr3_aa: CASSSRTAGQSYNEQFF
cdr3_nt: TGTGCCAGCAGCTCCAGGACAGCTGGCCAATCCTACAATGAGCAGTTCTTC

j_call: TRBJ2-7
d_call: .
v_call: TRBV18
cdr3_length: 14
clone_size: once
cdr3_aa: CASSPSGSDYEQYF
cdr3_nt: TGTGCCAGCTCACCTTCGGGGTCAGATTACGAGCAGTACTTC

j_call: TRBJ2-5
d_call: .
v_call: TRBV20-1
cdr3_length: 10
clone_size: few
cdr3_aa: CSVRFGTQYF
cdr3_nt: TGCAGTGTTAGGTTTGGGACCCAGTACTTC

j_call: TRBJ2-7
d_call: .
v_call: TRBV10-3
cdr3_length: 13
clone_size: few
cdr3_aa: CAVMGDARWEQYF
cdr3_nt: TGTGCCGTAATGGGGGATGCGAGGTGGGAGCAGTACTTC

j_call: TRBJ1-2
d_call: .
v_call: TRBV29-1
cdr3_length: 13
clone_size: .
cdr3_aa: CSVEGSANYGYTF
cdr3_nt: TGCAGCGTTGAAGGGTCAGCGAACTATGGCTACACCTTC

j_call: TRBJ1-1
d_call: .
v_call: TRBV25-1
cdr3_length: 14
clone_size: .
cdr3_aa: CASSELGPNTEAFF
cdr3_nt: TGTGCCAGCAGTGAATTAGGTCCGAACACTGAAGCTTTCTTT

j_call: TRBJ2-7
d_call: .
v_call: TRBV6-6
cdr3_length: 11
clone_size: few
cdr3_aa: CASGLGLEQYF
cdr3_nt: TGTGCCAGCGGGCTAGGACTCGAGCAGTACTTC

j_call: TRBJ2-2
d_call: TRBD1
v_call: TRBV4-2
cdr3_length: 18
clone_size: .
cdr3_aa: CASSQESVQGAFYGELFF
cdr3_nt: TGTGCCAGCAGCCAAGAATCCGTTCAGGGGGCGTTTTACGGGGAGCTGTTTTTT

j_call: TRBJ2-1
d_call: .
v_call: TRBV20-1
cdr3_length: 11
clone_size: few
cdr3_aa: CSAADYNEQFF
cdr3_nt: TGCAGTGCTGCTGACTACAATGAGCAGTTCTTC

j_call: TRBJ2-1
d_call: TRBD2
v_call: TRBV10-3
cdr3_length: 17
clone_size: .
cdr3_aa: CAIRGLAGKESYNEQFF
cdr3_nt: TGTGCCATCAGGGGACTAGCGGGGAAGGAATCCTACAATGAGCAGTTCTTC

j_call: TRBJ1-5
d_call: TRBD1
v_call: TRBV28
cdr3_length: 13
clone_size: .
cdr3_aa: CAIRDRAEQPQHF
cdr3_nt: TGTGCCATCAGGGACAGGGCGGAGCAGCCCCAGCATTTT

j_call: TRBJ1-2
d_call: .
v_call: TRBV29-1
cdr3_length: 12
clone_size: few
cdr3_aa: CSVEATGYGYTF
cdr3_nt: TGCAGCGTTGAGGCGACAGGCTATGGCTACACCTTC

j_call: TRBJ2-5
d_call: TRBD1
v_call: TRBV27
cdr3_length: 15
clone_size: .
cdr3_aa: CASSPGQAVQETQYF
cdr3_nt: TGTGCCAGCAGTCCCGGACAGGCGGTTCAAGAGACCCAGTACTTC

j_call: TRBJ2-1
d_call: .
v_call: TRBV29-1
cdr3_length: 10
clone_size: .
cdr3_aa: CSVGRDEQFF
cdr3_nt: TGCAGCGTTGGCAGGGATGAGCAGTTCTTC

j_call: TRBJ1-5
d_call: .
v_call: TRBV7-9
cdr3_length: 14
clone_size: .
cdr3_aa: CASSSATNNQPQHF
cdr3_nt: TGTGCCAGCAGCTCCGCGACAAACAATCAGCCCCAGCATTTT

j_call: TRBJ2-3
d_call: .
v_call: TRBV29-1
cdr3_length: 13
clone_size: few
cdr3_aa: CSVAGRNTDTQYF
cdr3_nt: TGCAGCGTTGCAGGCAGGAACACAGATACGCAGTATTTT

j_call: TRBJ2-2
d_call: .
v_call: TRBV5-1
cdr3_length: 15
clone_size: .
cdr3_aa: CASSVTPANTGELFF
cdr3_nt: TGCGCCAGCAGCGTGACTCCCGCGAACACCGGGGAGCTGTTTTTT

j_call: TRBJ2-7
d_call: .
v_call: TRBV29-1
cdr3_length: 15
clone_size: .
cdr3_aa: CSVGISGGLRRGEYF
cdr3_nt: TGCAGCGTTGGCATCAGTGGGGGACTACGAAGGGGGGAGTACTTC

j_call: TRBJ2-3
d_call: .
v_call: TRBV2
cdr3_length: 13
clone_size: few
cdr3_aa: CASSGTYTDTQYF
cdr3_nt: TGTGCCAGCAGTGGTACTTACACAGATACGCAGTATTTT

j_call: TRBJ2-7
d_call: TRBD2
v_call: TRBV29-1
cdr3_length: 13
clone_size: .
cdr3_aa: CSASGSTGYEQYF
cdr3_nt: TGCAGCGCAAGCGGGAGCACCGGGTACGAGCAGTACTTC

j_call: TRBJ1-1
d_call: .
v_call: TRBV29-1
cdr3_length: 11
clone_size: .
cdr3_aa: CSVVRNTEAFF
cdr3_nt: TGCAGCGTTGTCCGGAACACTGAAGCTTTCTTT

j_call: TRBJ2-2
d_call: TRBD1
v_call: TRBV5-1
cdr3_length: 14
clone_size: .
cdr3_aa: CASSSGQGTGELFF
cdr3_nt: TGCGCCAGCAGCTCGGGACAGGGCACCGGGGAGCTGTTTTTT

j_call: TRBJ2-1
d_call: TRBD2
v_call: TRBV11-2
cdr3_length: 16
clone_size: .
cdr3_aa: CASSLVGTSGRNEQFF
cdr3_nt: TGTGCCAGCAGCTTAGTCGGGACTAGCGGGAGAAATGAGCAGTTCTTC

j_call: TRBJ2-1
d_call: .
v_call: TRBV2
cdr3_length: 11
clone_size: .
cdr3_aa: CASSDYNEQFF
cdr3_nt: TGTGCCAGCAGTGACTACAATGAGCAGTTCTTC

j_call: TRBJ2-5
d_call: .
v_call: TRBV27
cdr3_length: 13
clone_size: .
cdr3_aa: CASGPGRQETQYF
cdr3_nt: TGTGCCAGCGGACCGGGACGGCAAGAGACCCAGTACTTC

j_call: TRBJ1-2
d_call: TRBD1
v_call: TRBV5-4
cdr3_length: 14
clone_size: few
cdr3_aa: CASSQGQGRTSYTF
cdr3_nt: TGTGCCAGCAGCCAAGGACAGGGGAGGACTAGCTACACCTTC

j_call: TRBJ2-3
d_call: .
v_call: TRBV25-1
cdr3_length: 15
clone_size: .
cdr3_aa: CASSELTGYTDTQYF
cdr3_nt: TGTGCCAGCAGTGAGCTTACGGGATACACAGATACGCAGTATTTT

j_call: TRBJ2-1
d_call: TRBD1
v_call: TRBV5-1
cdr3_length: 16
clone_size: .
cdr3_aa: CASSLVPGTGHNEQFF
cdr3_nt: TGCGCCAGCAGCTTGGTTCCCGGGACAGGCCACAATGAGCAGTTCTTC

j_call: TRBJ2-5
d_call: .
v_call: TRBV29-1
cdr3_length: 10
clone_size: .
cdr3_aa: CSAVIVTQYF
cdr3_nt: TGCAGCGCTGTAATTGTGACCCAGTACTTC

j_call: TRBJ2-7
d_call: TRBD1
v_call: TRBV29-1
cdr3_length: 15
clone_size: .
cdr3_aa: CSVANFGTGISEQYF
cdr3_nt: TGCAGCGTCGCAAACTTCGGGACAGGGATTAGCGAGCAGTACTTC

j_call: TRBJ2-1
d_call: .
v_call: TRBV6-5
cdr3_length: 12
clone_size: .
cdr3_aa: CASRGSYNEQFF
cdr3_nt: TGTGCCAGCCGTGGGTCCTACAATGAGCAGTTCTTC